This TCR beta chain was profiled in a study of blood T cell repertoires in COVID-19. Overall study context: PBMCs, B-cell-depleted T cells, or T cells were the source of the cDNA or gDNA that made up the material.

CDR1 and CDR2 (germline): SGHTA, FQGNSA. The CDR3 length is 17 residues. V lost 2 bases, J lost 4 bases, and 15 bases lay in between. The authors' processing: Nucleated cell number was recorded as an estimate derived from reference gene primer amplification. Profiling relied on immunoSEQ multiplex PCR, and the TCRdb table lists in-frame clones only, not all of them. Clone size and the V and J calls come from that table; the DNA yielded D and trimming. Of tens of thousands of clones listed, 79% were seen once; the top ten hold about 25%. Sequenced: peripheral blood. V and J are TRBV7-2 and TRBJ1-6; the D gene is possibly TRBD1 (6 bases). This sequence was found in a man aged 60-69 years with active or convalescent COVID-19. The CDR3 DNA sequence: TGTGCCAGCAGCTTATGGGGGCTACAATTTTATAATTCACCCCTCCACTTT. Protein: CASSLWGLQFYNSPLHF.